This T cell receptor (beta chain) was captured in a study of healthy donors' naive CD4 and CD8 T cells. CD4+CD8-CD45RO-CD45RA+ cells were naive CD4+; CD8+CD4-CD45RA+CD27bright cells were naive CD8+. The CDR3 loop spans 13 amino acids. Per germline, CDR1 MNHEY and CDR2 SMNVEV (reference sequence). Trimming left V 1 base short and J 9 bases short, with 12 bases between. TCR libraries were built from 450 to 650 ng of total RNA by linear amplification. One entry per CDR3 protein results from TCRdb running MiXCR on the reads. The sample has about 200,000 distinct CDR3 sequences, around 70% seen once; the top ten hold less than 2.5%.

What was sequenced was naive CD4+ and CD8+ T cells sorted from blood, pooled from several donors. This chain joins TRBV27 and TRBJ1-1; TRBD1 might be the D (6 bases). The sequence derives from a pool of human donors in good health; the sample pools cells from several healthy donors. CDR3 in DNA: TGTGCCAGCAGTTTATGGGTGGGGGGCCAAGCTTTCTTT. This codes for CASSLWVGGQAFF.